What follows are 8 T cell receptor beta chains derived from one specimen sequenced in a study of blood T cells in healthy people across ages (dated by TCRdb to between 2014 and 2017). The library relied on 5' RACE. The listed sequencing device is Illumina HiSeq 2500. The second PCR ran for roughly 6 to 11 cycles and used a J-beta primer mix along with a sample-barcoded 5' primer. The public sequencing data were trimmed at Q25 with fastp and processed into clonotypes with MiXCR by TCRdb, which kept only in-frame beta chains. All rows with the same CDR3 protein become a single entry with the most common DNA and genes. This sample comprises about a million distinct CDR3 sequences, roughly half of them detected only once. The top ten hold around a fifth of the sample. Sequencing input: blood. These receptors all stem from a woman aged 55-69 years in good health.

The chain employs TRBV2 and TRBJ2-1; 8 nucleotides agree with TRBD2. Germline CDR1 reads SNHLY; CDR2 reads FYNNEI. V lost 3 bases and J lost 2; bases outside the gene matches: 6. The CDR3 has 16 amino acids. Here the CDR3 DNA reads TGTGCCAGCAGTGACCTAACTAGCGGAACCTACAATGAGCAGTTCTTC. As protein: CASSDLTSGTYNEQFF.

The chain employs TRBV4-1 and TRBJ2-7, with 10 nucleotides matching TRBD2. The ends lost 3 bases at V and 2 bases at J; junction bases unmatched: 13. CDR1 and CDR2 (germline): MGHRA, YSYEKL. This CDR3 is built from 18 residues. CDR3 amino acids: CASSQSGLAALRAYEQYF. The CDR3 DNA reads TGCGCCAGCAGCCAGTCAGGACTAGCGGCCTTGAGGGCCTACGAGCAGTACTTC.

The rearrangement joins TRBV19 to TRBJ2-6; the D gene is possibly TRBD2 (7 bases). Germline CDR1 reads LNHDA; CDR2 reads SQIVND (reference sequence). Trimming shortened V by 7 bases and J by 4 bases, and 14 bases separated the two germline ends. The CDR3 spans 15 residues. The CDR3 region has the DNA TGTGCCAGTACCAGGGGAGGGAACGGGGCCAACGTCCTGACTTTC. Its protein is CASTRGGNGANVLTF.

DNA for the CDR3: TGTGCCAGCAGTTTACGAGGGACAACAACTAATGAAAAACTGTTTTTT. It is translated as CASSLRGTTTNEKLFF. The J gene is TRBJ1-4, the V gene TRBV27, with D possibly being TRBD1 (6 bases). In germline, CDR1 is MNHEY, CDR2 SMNVEV (reference sequence). Trimming pared 2 bases from V and 0 bases from J, leaving 10 bases between. This CDR3 has 16 residues.

J is TRBJ2-7 and V is TRBV7-8, with 7 bases lining up with TRBD2. This CDR3 has 12 amino acids. Trimming at V came to 4 bases and at J to 7 bases, leaving 4 bases not matched to a gene. From germline, CDR1 is SGHVS and CDR2 FQNEAQ. The CDR3 bases are TGTGCCAGCAGCTATAGCGGGTCTGAGCAGTACTTC. Encoded protein: CASSYSGSEQYF.

This clonotype appeared a few times. V gene TRBV5-1 combines with J gene TRBJ2-5; 13 bases fit TRBD2. The CDR3 contains 16 residues. V shed 4 bases and J 5 bases; nucleotides not matched to a gene: 8. CDR1 is SGHRS and CDR2 is YFSETQ in the germline V gene. The chain's CDR3 is CASSNGTSGNGETQYF. The CDR3, as DNA: TGCGCCAGCAGCAACGGGACTAGCGGGAACGGGGAGACCCAGTACTTC.

This clonotype was picked up a small number of times. The genes are TRBV11-3 and TRBJ2-2; D not resolved. Germline assignment: CDR1 SGHNT and CDR2 YENEEA. The germline V and J ends were trimmed by 4 bases and 1 base, with 7 bases remaining between them. CDR3 length: 14 amino acids. The CDR3 spells CASSWSGNTGELFF. The CDR3 bases are TGTGCCAGCAGCTGGTCAGGGAACACCGGGGAGCTGTTTTTT.

V and J are TRBV5-1 and TRBJ2-7; 12 bases fit TRBD2. Unmatched junction bases numbered 9, after V lost 0 bases and J lost 5 bases. The germline CDR1 and CDR2 sequences are SGHRS and YFSETQ. The CDR3 sequence is 17 residues long. CDR3 in amino acids: CASSLALAGGNGDEQYF. DNA of the CDR3: TGCGCCAGCAGCTTGGCACTAGCGGGAGGCAATGGGGACGAGCAGTACTTC.